The 6 T cell receptor beta chains below come from one sample, sequenced in a study of monozygotic twins with inflammatory bowel disease. Reprocessing the 5' RACE reads, TCRdb reports a single entry for every CDR3 protein and omits DNA. This sample's clone table lists some 150,000 distinct CDR3 sequences. Sequences were obtained from blood. These TCRs come from a human donor with ulcerative colitis or Crohn's disease, or a healthy co-twin of an affected twin (not recorded which).

The J gene is TRBJ2-3, the V gene TRBV5-1; TCRdb lists TRBD1, though no DNA is available to test this call. CDR1 and CDR2 (germline): SGHRS, YFSETQ. CDR3 length equals 14 residues. The CDR3: CASSWRQGEDTQYF.

V gene TRBV20-1 combines with J gene TRBJ2-1; TCRdb reports TRBD2, a call that lacks DNA to check it against. The CDR3 runs 17 residues. Germline lookup yields CDR1 DFQATT and CDR2 SNEGSKA (reference sequence). CDR3 residues: CSARGLAGGPRYNEQFF.

The V call is TRBV25-1, the J call TRBJ2-5; TCRdb selects TRBD2, and the lack of DNA leaves this call unchecked. CDR1 MGHDK and CDR2 SYGVNS come from the germline V gene. The CDR3 is 13 amino acids. CDR3 sequence reads: CASSDPGSAGQYF.

V and J are TRBV20-1 and TRBJ2-1; TCRdb designates TRBD1, a call that cannot be tested without DNA. CDR3 length: 16 residues. Germline V gene lookup returns CDR1 DFQATT and CDR2 SNEGSKA (reference sequence). The chain's CDR3 is CSAQSTGTGSSNEQFF.

The rearrangement links TRBV11-2 to TRBJ2-5. In germline, CDR1 is SGHAT, CDR2 FQNNGV. This CDR3 contains 13 residues. CDR3 sequence: CASSFSNQETQYF.

The V and J genes are TRBV5-1 and TRBJ2-1. Germline CDR1 is SGHRS and CDR2 is YFSETQ. The CDR3 runs 15 residues. The CDR3 sequence is CASSLEGRDLREQFF.